These T cell receptor beta chains were read from a single sample in a study of blood T cell repertoires in COVID-19. Profiled with immunoSEQ multiplex PCR; TCRdb holds only in-frame clones, not every one. The sample holds some 300,000 clones, 89% seen once. Sequenced material: PBMCs or T cells enriched from blood (not recorded which). The receptors stem from a woman aged 40 to 50 who had recovered from COVID-19. CDR3s include the opening cysteine and the closing phenylalanine or tryptophan. A D gene is named only where the DNA matches it firmly. Clone size is not always given. Where it is, it says once, few, many or a class for expanded clones.

J gene	clone size	V gene	D gene	CDR3 DNA	CDR3 protein
TRBJ1-2	-	TRBV27	-	TGTGCCAGCAGTTTTCCAGGGACAACAAATGGCTACACCTTC	CASSFPGTTNGYTF
TRBJ2-3	-	TRBV18	-	TGTGCCAGCTCACCACAGGAGGGCAAGACAGATACGCAGTATTTT	CASSPQEGKTDTQYF
TRBJ1-2	-	TRBV3-1/TRBV3-2	-	TGTGCCAGCAGCCCGGAGGCGCTGCGGGGCAAATATGGCTACACCTTC	CASSPEALRGKYGYTF
TRBJ1-4	once	TRBV19	-	TGTGCCGCCCGGGGAGGAGAAAAACTGTTTTTT	CAARGGEKLFF
TRBJ2-7	-	TRBV5-1	-	TGCGCCAGCAGCTTGGAGGGCAGGGGATCCGACGAGCAGTACTTC	CASSLEGRGSDEQYF
TRBJ2-7	-	TRBV6-2/TRBV6-3	TRBD1	TGTGCCAGCAGTTCGGGACAGTCCTACGAGCAGTACTTC	CASSSGQSYEQYF
TRBJ1-3	-	TRBV12-2	-	TGTGCAAGTCGCTCACGGGACAGAGACCCCTCTGGAAACACCATATATTTT	CASRSRDRDPSGNTIYF
TRBJ1-5	-	TRBV30	TRBD1	TGTGCCTGGACGGACAGGAGAAATCAGCCCCAGCATTTT	CAWTDRRNQPQHF
TRBJ2-5	-	TRBV6-6	-	TGTGCCAGCAGCCAAACGGGGTTCCAAGAGACCCAGTACTTC	CASSQTGFQETQYF
TRBJ1-1	-	TRBV5-4	TRBD1	TGTGCCAGCAGCTCGACAGGGTCGGGCACTGAAGCTTTCTTT	CASSSTGSGTEAFF
TRBJ2-3	-	TRBV6-2/TRBV6-3	-	TGTGCCAGCAGTTACGAGGCCCCCCTAGATACGCAGTATTTT	CASSYEAPLDTQYF
TRBJ1-1	-	TRBV28	TRBD1	TGTGCCGGCTATTCGGGACAGGGGCACACTGAAGCTTTCTTT	CAGYSGQGHTEAFF
TRBJ2-5	-	TRBV7-9	TRBD2	TGTGCCAGCAGCACAGGGACTAGCGGGGGCGCAGAGACCCAGTACTTC	CASSTGTSGGAETQYF
TRBJ2-1	-	TRBV6-6	TRBD1	TGTGCCAGCAGTTACCGGACAGGGAGGCTCAATGAGCAGTTCTTC	CASSYRTGRLNEQFF
TRBJ1-1	-	TRBV12-3/TRBV12-4	TRBD1	TGTGCCAGCAGTTTCTGGACAGGGGCACCTACTTTCTTT	CASSFWTGAPTFF
TRBJ1-3	-	TRBV30	-	TGTGCCTGGAACGCAGGGACTGGAAACACCATATATTTT	CAWNAGTGNTIYF
TRBJ1-3	-	TRBV28	-	TGTGCCAGCAGTTTTCGGGGGGGTGGAAACACCATATATTTT	CASSFRGGGNTIYF
TRBJ1-2	once	TRBV29-1	TRBD1	TGCAGCGTTGAAGGGGGACAGGAGAAAAGTGGCTACACCTTC	CSVEGGQEKSGYTF
TRBJ2-7	once	TRBV3-1/TRBV3-2	-	TGTGCCAGCAGCCAGCGTCCTGGAGGGCAGTACTTC	CASSQRPGGQYF
TRBJ2-7	-	TRBV4-3	-	TGCGCCAGCAGCCAAGATCCTAGCAGCATTTACGAGCAGTACTTC	CASSQDPSSIYEQYF
TRBJ2-2	-	TRBV7-2	-	TGTGCCAGCAGCTTTAAGGGGGAAGGCACCGGGGAGCTGTTTTTT	CASSFKGEGTGELFF
TRBJ2-2	few	TRBV2	-	TGTGCCAGCAGTGGCAGGTCGAACACCGGGGAGCTGTTTTTT	CASSGRSNTGELFF
TRBJ2-5	-	TRBV4-2	TRBD2	TGTGCCAGCAGCCAAGATCAGCGGGGATTTCAAGAGACCCAGTACTTC	CASSQDQRGFQETQYF
TRBJ2-4	-	TRBV19	TRBD2	TGTGCCAGTAGTATGGCACTAGCGGGAGGGCCGTCCATTCAGTACTTC	CASSMALAGGPSIQYF
TRBJ2-6	-	TRBV28	-	TGTGCCAGCAGTTATAATACCAGGGGATGGGGCTCTGGGGCCAACGTCCTGACTTTC	CASSYNTRGWGSGANVLTF
TRBJ2-7	once	TRBV25-1	TRBD2	TGTGCCAGCAGCTCAACCCGGACTAGGCACCACGAGCAGTACTTC	CASSSTRTRHHEQYF
TRBJ1-3	-	TRBV20-1	-	TGCAGTGCTAGTCCTCCCGGGACTGGAAACACCATATATTTT	CSASPPGTGNTIYF
TRBJ2-1	-	TRBV7-9	-	TGTGCCAGCAGCTTAGTTGGCAGGGTCCCGAATGAGCAGTTCTTC	CASSLVGRVPNEQFF
TRBJ1-3	-	TRBV18	TRBD1	TGTGCCAGCTCACCCGAGGACAGGGGAGGAAACACCATATATTTT	CASSPEDRGGNTIYF
TRBJ1-6	-	TRBV28	-	TGTGCCAGCAGGACACAGGGTGGTAAAAACTCACCCCTCCACTTT	CASRTQGGKNSPLHF
TRBJ2-1	-	TRBV7-3	TRBD2	TGTGCCAGCAGTCCTAGCGGGAGGGTCAATGAGCAGTTCTTC	CASSPSGRVNEQFF
TRBJ2-5	-	TRBV29-1	TRBD1	TGCAGCGTTGAAGATCCGACAGGGCGGGAGACCCAGTACTTC	CSVEDPTGRETQYF
TRBJ2-7	many	TRBV11-2	-	TGTGCCAGCAGCTCACTAGAGGTGGGGCAGTACTTC	CASSSLEVGQYF
TRBJ2-7	few	TRBV7-2	-	TGTGCCAGCAGCACCAGGAGGTCGGGGGAGCAGTACTTC	CASSTRRSGEQYF
TRBJ2-4	once	TRBV7-3	-	TGTGCCAGCAGCTTATTAGGTTCCGGGGACATTCAGTACTTC	CASSLLGSGDIQYF
TRBJ2-4	-	TRBV9	TRBD2	TGTGCCAGTTCGGAGCGGGAGGGCCAGGAAAACATTCAGTACTTC	CASSEREGQENIQYF
TRBJ2-3	once	TRBV6-5	TRBD1	TGTGCCAGCAGCCGGGACAGGGGTACAGATACGCAGTATTTT	CASSRDRGTDTQYF
TRBJ2-3	few	TRBV6-5	-	TGTGCCAGCAGTTACGGACAGAGGGGGGGAGATACGCAGTATTTT	CASSYGQRGGDTQYF
TRBJ2-5	-	TRBV12-1	-	TGTGCCAGCAGCTTTGGGGCTAGCGGGTTCCAAGAGACCCAGTACTTC	CASSFGASGFQETQYF
TRBJ2-7	-	TRBV7-2	-	TGTGCCAGCAGCTTACCATCTCTCGGGGGAGGTTACGAGCAGTACTTC	CASSLPSLGGGYEQYF
TRBJ1-1	-	TRBV29-1	-	TGCAGCGTTGGCCGTGACAGGTTTGAAGCTTTCTTT	CSVGRDRFEAFF
TRBJ2-7	-	TRBV7-2	TRBD2	TGTGCCAGCAGCTTCAGCGGGAGGGGGAGCTCCTACGAGCAGTACTTC	CASSFSGRGSSYEQYF
TRBJ1-5	-	TRBV19	-	TGTGCCAGTAGTATCTCCCAAACCCGGTCTAGCAATCAGCCCCAGCATTTT	CASSISQTRSSNQPQHF
TRBJ1-1	-	TRBV27	TRBD1	TGTGCCAGCAGTTTCGGTCAGGGGGCCTCTGAAGCTTTCTTT	CASSFGQGASEAFF
TRBJ1-2	-	TRBV7-2	TRBD1	TGTGCCAGCAGCTTAGGGGGACAGGGGGAGGTTAACTATGGCTACACCTTC	CASSLGGQGEVNYGYTF
TRBJ1-1	few	TRBV12-5	TRBD1	TGTGCTAGTGCCACGACAGGGGGCTTGGCTGAAGCTTTCTTT	CASATTGGLAEAFF
TRBJ2-1	-	TRBV7-9	TRBD2	TGTGCCAGCACCCTGACCGGACTAGCGGCTCTCAATGAGCAGTTCTTC	CASTLTGLAALNEQFF
TRBJ1-3	-	TRBV27	-	TGTGCCAGCAGTCCACAGATCAGATTCTCTGGAAACACCATATATTTT	CASSPQIRFSGNTIYF